Sequencing of this T cell receptor beta chain was carried out in a study of T cell repertoires in cytomegalovirus infection. Study background: Use of recently identified HLA-C-restricted and well-studied HLA-B-restricted CMV epitopes was part of the study. Based on public TCR beta signatures, there were indications of CMV infection and of a matching HLA type.

Details on this clonotype: Its antigen remains unknown.

This CDR3 contains 16 residues. V lost 6 bases, J lost 0 bases, and 12 bases lay in between. In TCRdb, the reads were re-called with MiXCR into one record per CDR3 protein. Of roughly 730,000 distinct CDR3 sequences in the sample, around 30% are singletons; the top ten hold over 15%. Study results and limitations: HLA-C-restricted CMV clonotypes gave the most frequent clonotype in two of eight donors. The study identified carriers of CMV plus the relevant HLA from cumulative public TCR beta family frequency.

This sample comprised cultured PBMCs, obtained from culture after CMV antigen stimulation. The sequence derives from a human donor in good health (CMV status not recorded). Some clones in this sample may be carry-over from other donors' samples. V usage is TRBV12-3 or TRBV12-4 and J usage is TRBJ2-6; tentatively, D is TRBD1 or TRBD2 (5 bases each). The CDR3 DNA sequence: TGTGCCAGCAGGCAGGGACCCTTCTCTGGGGCCAACGTCCTGACTTTC. Translating it yields CASRQGPFSGANVLTF.